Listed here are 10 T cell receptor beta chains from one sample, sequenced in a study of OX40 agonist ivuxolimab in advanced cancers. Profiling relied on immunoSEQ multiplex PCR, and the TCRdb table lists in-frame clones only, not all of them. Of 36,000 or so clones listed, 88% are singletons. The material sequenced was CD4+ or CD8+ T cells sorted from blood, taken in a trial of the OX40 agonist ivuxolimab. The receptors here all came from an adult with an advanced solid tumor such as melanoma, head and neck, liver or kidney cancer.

The CDR3 spells CASSVRGQNQPQHF. The CDR3 coding sequence is TGTGCCAGCAGTGTCCGGGGCCAGAATCAGCCCCAGCATTTT. The chain carries TRBV6-5 and TRBJ1-5; TRBD1 is a possible D gene (5 bases). From germline, CDR1 is MNHEY and CDR2 SVGAGI. This CDR3 has 14 amino acids. V gave up 5 bases and J gave up 4 bases, with 12 bases separating them.

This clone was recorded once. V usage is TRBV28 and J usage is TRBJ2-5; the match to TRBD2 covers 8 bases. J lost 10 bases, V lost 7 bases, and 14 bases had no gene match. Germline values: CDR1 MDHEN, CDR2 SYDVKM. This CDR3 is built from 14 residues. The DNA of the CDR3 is TGTGCCAGCACCATAGCGGGGTCTAGGAGGGACCAGTACTTC. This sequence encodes CASTIAGSRRDQYF.

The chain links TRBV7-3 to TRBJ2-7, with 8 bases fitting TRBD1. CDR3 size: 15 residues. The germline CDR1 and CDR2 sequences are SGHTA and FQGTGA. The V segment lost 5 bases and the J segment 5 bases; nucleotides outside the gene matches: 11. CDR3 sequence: CASSHLPDRGNEQYF. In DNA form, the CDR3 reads TGTGCCAGCAGCCACCTCCCCGACAGGGGCAACGAGCAGTACTTC. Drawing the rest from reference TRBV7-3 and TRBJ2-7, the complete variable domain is GAGVSQTPSNKVTEKGKYVELRCDPISGHTALYWYRQSLGQGPEFLIYFQGTGAADDSGLPNDRFFAVRPEGSVSTLKIQRTERGDSAVYLCASSHLPDRGNEQYFGPGTRLTVT.

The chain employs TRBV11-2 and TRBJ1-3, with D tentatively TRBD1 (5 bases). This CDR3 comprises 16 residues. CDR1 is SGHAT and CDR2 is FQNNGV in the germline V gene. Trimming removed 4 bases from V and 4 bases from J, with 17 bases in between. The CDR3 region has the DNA TGTGCCAGCAGCTCAAATCGGGGCCGCGGAGGAAACACCATATATTTT. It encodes CASSSNRGRGGNTIYF.

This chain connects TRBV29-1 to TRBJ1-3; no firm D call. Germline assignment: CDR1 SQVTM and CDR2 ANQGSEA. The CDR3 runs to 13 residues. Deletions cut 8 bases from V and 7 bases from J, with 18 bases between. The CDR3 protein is CSTTDGLGNTIYF. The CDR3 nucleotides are TGCAGCACCACGGACGGGTTGGGGAACACCATATATTTT.

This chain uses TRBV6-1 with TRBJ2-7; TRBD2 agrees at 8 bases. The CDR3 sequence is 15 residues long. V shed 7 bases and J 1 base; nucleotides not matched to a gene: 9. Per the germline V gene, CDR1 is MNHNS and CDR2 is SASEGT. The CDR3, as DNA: TGTGCCAGCACCCCGGGGGGGAGGGGTTCCTACGAGCAGTACTTC. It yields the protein CASTPGGRGSYEQYF.

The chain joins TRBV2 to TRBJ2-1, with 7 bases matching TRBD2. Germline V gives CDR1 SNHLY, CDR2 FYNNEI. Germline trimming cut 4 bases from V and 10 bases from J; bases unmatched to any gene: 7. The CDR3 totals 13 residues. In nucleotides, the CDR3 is TGTGCCAGCAGTGGGACTAGGGTCGGGGAGCAGTTCTTC. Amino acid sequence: CASSGTRVGEQFF.

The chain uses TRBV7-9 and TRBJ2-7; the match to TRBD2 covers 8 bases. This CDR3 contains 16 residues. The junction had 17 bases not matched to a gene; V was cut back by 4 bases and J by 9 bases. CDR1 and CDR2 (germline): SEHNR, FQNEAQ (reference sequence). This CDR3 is CASSSKKAGASYSQYF. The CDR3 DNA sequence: TGTGCCAGCAGCTCTAAAAAAGCGGGGGCGTCGTATTCGCAGTACTTC. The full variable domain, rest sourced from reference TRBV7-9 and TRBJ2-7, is DTGVSQNPRHKITKRGQNVTFRCDPISEHNRLYWYRQTLGQGPEFLTYFQNEAQLEKSRLLSDRFSAERPKGSFSTLEIQRTEQGDSAMYLCASSSKKAGASYSQYFGPGTRLTVT.

The CDR3 region has the DNA TGTGCCAGCAGCCGACAGGCCTACTCTGGCTACACCTTC. As protein: CASSRQAYSGYTF. The V gene is TRBV11-2, the J gene TRBJ1-2; the D gene is possibly TRBD1 (6 bases). Germline V gene lookup returns CDR1 SGHAT and CDR2 FQNNGV. This CDR3 has 13 residues. V was trimmed by 5 bases and J by 7 bases, leaving 14 bases between them.

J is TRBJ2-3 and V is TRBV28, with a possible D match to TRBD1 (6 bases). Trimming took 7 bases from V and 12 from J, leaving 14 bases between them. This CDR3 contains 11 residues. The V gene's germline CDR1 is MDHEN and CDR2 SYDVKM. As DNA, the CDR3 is TGTGCCAGCATAAGGGACACGCGACAGTATTTT. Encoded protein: CASIRDTRQYF.